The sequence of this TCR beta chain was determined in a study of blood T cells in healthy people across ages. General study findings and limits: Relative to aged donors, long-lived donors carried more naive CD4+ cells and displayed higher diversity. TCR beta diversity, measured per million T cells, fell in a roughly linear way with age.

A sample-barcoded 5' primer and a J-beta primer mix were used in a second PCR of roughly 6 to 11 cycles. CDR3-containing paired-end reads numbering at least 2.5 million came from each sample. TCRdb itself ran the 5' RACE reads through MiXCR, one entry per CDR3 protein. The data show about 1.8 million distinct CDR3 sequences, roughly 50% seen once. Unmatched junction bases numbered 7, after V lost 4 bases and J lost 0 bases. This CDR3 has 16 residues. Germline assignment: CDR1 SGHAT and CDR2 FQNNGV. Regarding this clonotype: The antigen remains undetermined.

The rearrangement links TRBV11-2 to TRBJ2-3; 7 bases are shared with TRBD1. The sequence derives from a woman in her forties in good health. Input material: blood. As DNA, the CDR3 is TGTGCCAGCAGCTCTAATACAGGGGCTAGCACAGATACGCAGTATTTT. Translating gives CASSSNTGASTDTQYF. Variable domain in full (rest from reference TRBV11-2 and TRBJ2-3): EAGVAQSPRYKIIEKRQSVAFWCNPISGHATLYWYQQILGQGPKLLIQFQNNGVVDDSQLPKDRFSAERLKGVDSTLKIQPAKLEDSAVYLCASSSNTGASTDTQYFGPGTRLTVL.